Listed below are T cell receptor beta chains from one sample, sequenced in a study of CD4 and CD8 cells across lung adenocarcinoma regions. MiXCR, applied by TCRdb to the PCR reads, yields one record per CDR3 protein. The top ten clones hold about 97% of a sample with about 7,500 distinct CDR3 sequences, more than 45% of them seen once. The sequenced sample was CD8+ T cells from the center of a lung tumor. These receptors all come from a male donor with lung adenocarcinoma. The CD4 and CD8 labels of this study may be unreliable. Both conserved end residues are part of each CDR3. The D gene is left open where the match is weak. Some rows mark clone size as missing; the rest say once, few, many or name a class of expanded clone.

TRBD2 | TRBJ2-1 | TRBV6-1 | once | CASRREGRFSEQFF | TGTGCCAGCAGGAGGGAGGGCCGTTTTAGTGAGCAGTTCTTC
TRBD1 | TRBJ1-3 | TRBV7-6 | few | CASSPGGQGGAGNTIYF | TGTGCCAGCAGCCCTGGGGGACAGGGGGGGGCTGGAAACACCATATATTTT
TRBD2 | TRBJ2-1 | TRBV6-1 | NA | CASSEWGLAGGTYNEQFF | TGTGCCAGCAGTGAATGGGGACTAGCGGGAGGTACATACAATGAGCAGTTCTTC
TRBD2 | TRBJ2-3 | TRBV10-2 | NA | CASRDRAGGTDMQYF | TGCGCCAGCAGAGATCGAGCGGGGGGCACAGACATGCAGTATTTT
NA | TRBJ2-5 | TRBV5-6 | NA | CASSSTEQETQYF | TGTGCCAGCAGTTCGACAGAACAGGAGACCCAGTACTTC
TRBD1 | TRBJ1-2 | TRBV6-1 | NA | CASSDGTGGGYTF | TGTGCCAGCAGTGATGGGACAGGGGGTGGCTACACCTTC
NA | TRBJ1-4 | TRBV7-9 | NA | CASSSSVDEKLFF | TGTGCCAGCAGCTCCTCGGTCGATGAAAAACTGTTTTTT
TRBD2 | TRBJ2-3 | TRBV6-1 | NA | CASRRRTSGRPDTQYF | TGTGCCAGCAGAAGAAGGACTAGCGGGAGACCCGATACGCAGTATTTT
NA | TRBJ2-3 | TRBV10-2 | NA | CARSEGRASTETQYF | TGCGCCAGGAGTGAGGGCCGAGCTAGCACAGAGACGCAGTATTTC
TRBD2 | TRBJ2-3 | TRBV9 | few | CASSVLAGNTDTQYF | TGTGCCAGCAGCGTCCTAGCGGGCAACACAGATACGCAGTATTTT
NA | TRBJ2-1 | TRBV4-1 | once | CASSHRVGNEQFF | TGCGCCAGCAGCCACAGGGTAGGGAATGAGCAGTTCTTC
NA | TRBJ2-3 | TRBV3-1 | NA | CASSVQGPDTQYF | TGTGCCAGCAGCGTGCAGGGCCCAGATACGCAGTATTTT
TRBD2 | TRBJ2-5 | TRBV6-1 | few | CASRRGTSGRETQYF | TGTGCCAGCAGGAGGGGGACTAGCGGGAGAGAGACCCAGTACTTC
NA | TRBJ2-5 | TRBV27 | NA | CASLITGFAETQYF | TGTGCCAGCTTAATAACGGGTTTTGCGGAGACCCAGTACTTC
NA | TRBJ2-1 | TRBV6-1 | NA | CASTPKGGNEQFF | TGTGCCAGCACCCCGAAAGGGGGCAATGAGCAGTTCTTC
NA | TRBJ2-2 | TRBV6-5 | once | CASSWGANTGELFF | TGTGCCAGCAGTTGGGGGGCGAACACCGGGGAGCTGTTTTTT
TRBD1 | TRBJ2-2 | TRBV10-3 | NA | CAISETGAPNTGELFF | TGTGCCATCAGTGAGACAGGGGCCCCGAACACCGGGGAGCTGTTTTTT
NA | TRBJ2-1 | TRBV7-8 | many | CASSPHFGRTYNEQFF | TGTGCCAGCAGCCCCCATTTCGGTCGAACCTACAATGAGCAGTTCTTC
TRBD2 | TRBJ2-7 | TRBV27 | many | CASSLTLAGRGVQYF | TGTGCCAGCAGTTTAACGCTAGCGGGGAGGGGGGTGCAGTACTTC
NA | TRBJ1-2 | TRBV6-5 | few | CASSYPGALGDYGYTF | TGTGCCAGCAGTTATCCCGGGGCACTGGGGGACTATGGCTACACCTTC
TRBD2 | TRBJ2-1 | TRBV6-1 | NA | CASSERSGGRSEQFF | TGTGCCAGCAGTGAAAGGAGTGGCGGGAGGTCTGAGCAGTTCTTC
TRBD2 | TRBJ2-1 | TRBV10-1 | NA | CASGVGRGTYNEQFF | TGCGCCAGCGGAGTCGGGAGGGGGACCTACAATGAGCAGTTCTTC
TRBD2 | TRBJ2-1 | TRBV10-2 | once | CASRLAGINEQFF | TGCGCCAGCAGACTAGCGGGGATCAATGAGCAGTTCTTC